These T cell receptor beta chains were read from a single sample in a study of T cell responses to AZD1222 COVID-19 vaccine. The table came from immunoSEQ multiplex PCR; TCRdb's copy has only in-frame clones and leaves some out. The sample has 180,000 or so clones; around nine tenths are singletons. The source was peripheral blood, collected on day 0 of AZD1222 vaccination. The source of these receptors is an adult in good health. CDR3s include the opening cysteine and the closing phenylalanine or tryptophan. A D gene is named only where the DNA matches it firmly. Only part of the rows carry a size: once, few, many, or a class if the clone is expanded.

J: TRBJ1-1; size: -; D: -; V: TRBV27; CDR3: CASSLSTGIAEAFF; DNA: TGTGCCAGCAGTTTATCGACGGGGATCGCTGAAGCTTTCTTT
J: TRBJ1-3; size: -; D: -; V: TRBV3-1/TRBV3-2; CDR3: CASSQEDSGNTIYF; DNA: TGTGCCAGCAGCCAAGAGGACTCTGGAAACACCATATATTTT
J: TRBJ1-2; size: -; D: -; V: TRBV5-1; CDR3: CASSLGYRVADGYTF; DNA: TGCGCCAGCAGCTTGGGCTACAGGGTGGCGGATGGCTACACCTTC
J: TRBJ2-1; size: -; D: -; V: TRBV1; CDR3: CTSSQVAGGPYNEQFF; DNA: TGCACCAGCAGCCAAGTAGCGGGGGGGCCCTACAATGAGCAGTTCTTC
J: TRBJ2-3; size: -; D: TRBD2; V: TRBV20-1; CDR3: CSARPSGRQYF; DNA: TGCAGTGCTAGGCCTAGCGGACGGCAGTATTTT
J: TRBJ1-1; size: -; D: -; V: TRBV7-6; CDR3: CASSHAEEEDTEAFF; DNA: TGTGCCAGCAGCCACGCGGAGGAGGAGGACACTGAAGCTTTCTTT
J: TRBJ1-2; size: -; D: -; V: TRBV29-1; CDR3: CSVVEGNYGYTF; DNA: TGCAGCGTTGTTGAGGGAAACTATGGCTACACCTTC
J: TRBJ2-1; size: -; D: -; V: TRBV9; CDR3: CASSVGVNEQFF; DNA: TGTGCCAGCAGCGTAGGGGTCAATGAGCAGTTCTTC
J: TRBJ2-4; size: -; D: -; V: TRBV12-3/TRBV12-4; CDR3: CASSTTGLNIQYF; DNA: TGTGCCAGCAGCACCACAGGGCTCAACATTCAGTACTTC
J: TRBJ1-2; size: once; D: -; V: TRBV6-2/TRBV6-3; CDR3: CASSYSNRASGGYTF; DNA: TGTGCCAGCAGTTACTCGAATAGGGCCTCCGGGGGCTACACCTTC
J: TRBJ1-1; size: -; D: -; V: TRBV28; CDR3: CASSRAGTEAFF; DNA: TGTGCCAGCAGTAGAGCGGGCACTGAAGCTTTCTTT
J: TRBJ1-1; size: -; D: -; V: TRBV3-1/TRBV3-2; CDR3: CASSRRGLNTEAFF; DNA: TGTGCCAGCAGCCGGCGGGGCCTGAACACTGAAGCTTTCTTT
J: TRBJ2-5; size: -; D: -; V: TRBV9; CDR3: CASSVAPGGLGETQYF; DNA: TGTGCCAGCAGCGTAGCCCCCGGGGGCTTGGGAGAGACCCAGTACTTC
J: TRBJ2-3; size: -; D: TRBD1; V: TRBV19; CDR3: CASSDRVADTQYF; DNA: TGTGCCAGTAGTGACAGGGTGGCAGATACGCAGTATTTT
J: TRBJ1-6; size: -; D: -; V: TRBV2; CDR3: CASSEALLVALHF; DNA: TGTGCCAGCAGTGAAGCGCTTCTAGTTGCCCTCCACTTT
J: TRBJ2-2; size: once; D: -; V: TRBV5-4; CDR3: CASSPRGAGNTGELFF; DNA: TGTGCCAGCAGCCCCCGGGGAGCGGGGAACACCGGGGAGCTGTTTTTT
J: TRBJ1-1; size: -; D: TRBD1; V: TRBV18; CDR3: CASLGQGVAMNTEAFF; DNA: TGTGCCAGCTTAGGACAGGGGGTTGCCATGAACACTGAAGCTTTCTTT
J: TRBJ2-7; size: -; D: -; V: TRBV4-1; CDR3: CASSQDSVREQYF; DNA: TGCGCCAGCAGCCAAGATAGCGTCCGCGAGCAGTACTTC
J: TRBJ1-1; size: -; D: -; V: TRBV12-5; CDR3: CASGPGVMNTEAFF; DNA: TGTGCTAGTGGCCCGGGGGTAATGAACACTGAAGCTTTCTTT
J: TRBJ2-5; size: -; D: TRBD2; V: TRBV6-5; CDR3: CASSPPAGEETQYF; DNA: TGTGCCAGCAGTCCCCCCGCGGGGGAAGAGACCCAGTACTTC
J: TRBJ2-6; size: -; D: -; V: TRBV7-6; CDR3: CASSLGLISGANVLTF; DNA: TGTGCCAGCAGCTTAGGTCTCATCTCTGGGGCCAACGTCCTGACTTTC
J: TRBJ1-6; size: -; D: -; V: TRBV3-1/TRBV3-2; CDR3: CASSPTDNSPLHF; DNA: TGTGCCAGCAGCCCAACCGATAATTCACCCCTCCACTTT
J: TRBJ2-7; size: -; D: -; V: TRBV11-2; CDR3: CASSLDRGYEQYF; DNA: TGTGCCAGCAGCTTAGACAGGGGCTACGAGCAGTACTTC
J: TRBJ1-2; size: -; D: -; V: TRBV25-1; CDR3: CASSEEGKGRSGYTF; DNA: TGTGCCAGCAGTGAAGAAGGGAAGGGGCGGAGTGGCTACACCTTC
J: TRBJ2-1; size: -; D: TRBD2; V: TRBV30; CDR3: CAWSLGTSGGIPYNEQFF; DNA: TGTGCCTGGAGTCTGGGGACTAGCGGGGGGATACCATACAATGAGCAGTTCTTC
J: TRBJ1-2; size: -; D: -; V: TRBV10-3; CDR3: CAISESREIGYNYGYTF; DNA: TGTGCCATCAGTGAGTCGAGGGAGATAGGTTATAACTATGGCTACACCTTC
J: TRBJ2-7; size: -; D: TRBD2; V: TRBV6-2/TRBV6-3; CDR3: CASSKAGSSYEQYF; DNA: TGTGCCAGCAGTAAAGCGGGGAGCTCCTACGAGCAGTACTTC
J: TRBJ1-5; size: -; D: TRBD1; V: TRBV6-5; CDR3: CASSLDRGGNQPQHF; DNA: TGTGCCAGCAGTCTAGACAGGGGCGGAAATCAGCCCCAGCATTTT
J: TRBJ1-2; size: once; D: -; V: TRBV27; CDR3: CASSLSGGLYGYTF; DNA: TGTGCCAGCAGTTTATCGGGGGGACTCTATGGCTACACCTTC
J: TRBJ2-7; size: few; D: -; V: TRBV11-2; CDR3: CASSWGETYEQYF; DNA: TGTGCCAGCAGCTGGGGGGAAACCTACGAGCAGTACTTC
J: TRBJ2-5; size: -; D: TRBD2; V: TRBV3-1/TRBV3-2; CDR3: CASSQDRSGGRETQYF; DNA: TGTGCCAGCAGCCAAGATCGGTCCGGGGGGAGGGAGACCCAGTACTTC
J: TRBJ2-7; size: -; D: -; V: TRBV3-1/TRBV3-2; CDR3: CASSQGGPAYEQYF; DNA: TGTGCCAGCAGCCAAGGAGGTCCAGCCTACGAGCAGTACTTC
J: TRBJ1-2; size: -; D: TRBD1; V: TRBV18; CDR3: CASSRTGQGGPLDYGYTF; DNA: TGTGCCAGCTCACGAACGGGACAGGGAGGGCCCTTGGACTATGGCTACACCTTC
J: TRBJ2-1; size: -; D: TRBD2; V: TRBV2; CDR3: CASSESLAGGSYNEQFF; DNA: TGTGCCAGCAGTGAATCGCTAGCGGGGGGCTCCTACAATGAGCAGTTCTTC
J: TRBJ1-6; size: -; D: TRBD1; V: TRBV6-6; CDR3: CASSPTGAGNSPLHF; DNA: TGTGCCAGCAGCCCAACAGGGGCTGGAAATTCACCCCTCCACTTT
J: TRBJ2-3; size: -; D: -; V: TRBV15; CDR3: CATSRVGKTLTTDTQYF; DNA: TGTGCCACCAGCAGAGTTGGGAAAACCCTCACCACAGATACGCAGTATTTT
J: TRBJ1-2; size: -; D: TRBD1; V: TRBV5-1; CDR3: CASSLGTGKHYGYTF; DNA: TGCGCCAGCAGCTTGGGGACAGGGAAACACTATGGCTACACCTTC
J: TRBJ1-2; size: few; D: -; V: TRBV2; CDR3: CASSEGGYYGYTF; DNA: TGTGCCAGCAGTGAAGGAGGATACTATGGCTACACCTTC
J: TRBJ1-2; size: -; D: TRBD1; V: TRBV7-4; CDR3: CASRPGTGDYGYTF; DNA: TGTGCCAGCAGGCCCGGGACAGGGGACTATGGCTACACCTTC
J: TRBJ2-7; size: -; D: -; V: TRBV5-4; CDR3: CASSSGRFNAYEQYF; DNA: TGTGCCAGCAGTTCAGGACGGTTTAATGCCTACGAGCAGTACTTC
J: TRBJ1-4; size: -; D: -; V: TRBV4-1; CDR3: CASSLWGPNPFTNEKLFF; DNA: TGCGCCAGCAGCCTCTGGGGCCCCAACCCCTTTACTAATGAAAAACTGTTTTTT
J: TRBJ1-6; size: -; D: -; V: TRBV5-1; CDR3: CASSLDGQLSPLHF; DNA: TGCGCCAGCAGCTTGGACGGACAGCTCTCACCCCTCCACTTT
J: TRBJ1-1; size: once; D: -; V: TRBV28; CDR3: CASRARAEAFF; DNA: TGTGCATCAAGGGCCCGGGCTGAAGCTTTCTTT
J: TRBJ1-6; size: -; D: TRBD1; V: TRBV15; CDR3: CATTPGQGRNSPLHF; DNA: TGTGCCACCACCCCGGGACAGGGAAGGAATTCACCCCTCCACTTT
J: TRBJ2-7; size: -; D: -; V: TRBV5-5; CDR3: CASSQGSYEQYF; DNA: TGTGCCAGCAGCCAGGGTTCCTACGAGCAGTACTTC
J: TRBJ1-1; size: -; D: -; V: TRBV2; CDR3: CAIQDSRTEAFF; DNA: TGTGCCATCCAGGACAGTAGGACTGAAGCTTTCTTT
J: TRBJ1-1; size: -; D: TRBD1; V: TRBV5-6; CDR3: CASSSRTGSEAFF; DNA: TGTGCCAGCAGCTCCCGGACAGGGTCTGAAGCTTTCTTT
J: TRBJ2-5; size: -; D: TRBD1; V: TRBV24-1; CDR3: CATQSRRGTFQETQYF; DNA: TGTGCCACCCAAAGCCGCAGGGGGACCTTCCAAGAGACCCAGTACTTC
J: TRBJ2-1; size: -; D: -; V: TRBV10-3; CDR3: CAIRGVDNNEQFF; DNA: TGTGCCATCAGGGGGGTGGACAACAATGAGCAGTTCTTC
J: TRBJ1-4; size: -; D: -; V: TRBV30; CDR3: CAWSVWGDGGKLFF; DNA: TGTGCCTGGAGTGTATGGGGAGACGGAGGAAAACTGTTTTTT
J: TRBJ1-2; size: -; D: -; V: TRBV24-1; CDR3: CATSLSGERGYTF; DNA: TGTGCCACCAGTTTGTCAGGGGAAAGGGGCTACACCTTC
J: TRBJ1-2; size: -; D: -; V: TRBV4-1; CDR3: CASSQIGGVWAGGYTF; DNA: TGCGCCAGCAGCCAGATAGGTGGGGTATGGGCAGGGGGCTACACCTTC
J: TRBJ1-1; size: -; D: -; V: TRBV2; CDR3: CASSERRTEAFF; DNA: TGTGCCAGCAGCGAAAGGAGGACTGAAGCTTTCTTT